One T cell receptor beta chain is described in this entry. Its target is not known. This sample is part of a study of blood T cells in healthy people across ages. The CDR3 spans 16 residues. Trimming cost V 4 bases and J 5 bases; bases outside gene matches: 8. Germline CDR1 reads SGHRS; CDR2 reads YFSETQ. Overall study results and limits: Unsorted PBMCs ruled out conclusive naive versus antigen-experienced comparison.

Approximately 10 milliliters was the volume of peripheral blood drawn from each donor. Using a J-beta primer mix together with a sample-barcoded 5' primer, a second PCR was run for about 7 to 12 cycles. A minimum of 3 million CDR3-containing paired-end reads was obtained for each sample. TCRdb reprocessed the 5' RACE reads via MiXCR and lists one record per CDR3 protein. The sample yields around 800,000 distinct CDR3 sequences, about 48% seen once. The TCR was taken from an elderly man in good health. Specimen: blood. This chain links TRBV5-1 with TRBJ2-5; 13 bases are a match to TRBD2. The CDR3, as DNA: TGCGCCAGCAGCCTAGAGGGGACTAGCGGGACGGAGACCCAGTACTTC. Its translation is CASSLEGTSGTETQYF. Drawing the rest from reference TRBV5-1 and TRBJ2-5, the complete variable domain is KAGVTQTPRYLIKTRGQQVTLSCSPISGHRSVSWYQQTPGQGLQFLFEYFSETQRNKGNFPGRFSGRQFSNSRSEMNVSTLELGDSALYLCASSLEGTSGTETQYFGPGTRLLVL.